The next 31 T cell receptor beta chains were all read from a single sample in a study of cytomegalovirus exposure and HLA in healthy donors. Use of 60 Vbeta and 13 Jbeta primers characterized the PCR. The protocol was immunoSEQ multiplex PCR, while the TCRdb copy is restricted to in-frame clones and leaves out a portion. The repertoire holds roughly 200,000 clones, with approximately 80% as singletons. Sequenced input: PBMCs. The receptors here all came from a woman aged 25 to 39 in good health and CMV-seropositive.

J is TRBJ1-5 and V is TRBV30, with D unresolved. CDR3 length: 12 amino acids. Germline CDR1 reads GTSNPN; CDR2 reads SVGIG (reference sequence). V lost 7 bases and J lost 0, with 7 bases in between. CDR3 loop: CAYKYSNQPQHF. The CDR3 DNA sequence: TGTGCCTACAAGTATAGCAATCAGCCCCAGCATTTT.

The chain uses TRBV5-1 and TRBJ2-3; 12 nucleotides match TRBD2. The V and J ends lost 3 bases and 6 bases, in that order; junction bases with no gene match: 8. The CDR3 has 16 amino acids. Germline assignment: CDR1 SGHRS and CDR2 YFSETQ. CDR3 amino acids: CASSSRTSGVTDTQYF. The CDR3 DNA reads TGCGCCAGCAGCTCCCGGACTAGCGGGGTGACTGATACGCAGTATTTT.

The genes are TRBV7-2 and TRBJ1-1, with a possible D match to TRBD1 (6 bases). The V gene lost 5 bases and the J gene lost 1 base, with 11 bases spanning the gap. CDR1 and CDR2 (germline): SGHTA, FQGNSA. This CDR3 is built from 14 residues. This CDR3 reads CASSTGHSNTEAFF. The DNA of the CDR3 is TGTGCCAGCAGCACGGGACATTCGAACACTGAAGCTTTCTTT.

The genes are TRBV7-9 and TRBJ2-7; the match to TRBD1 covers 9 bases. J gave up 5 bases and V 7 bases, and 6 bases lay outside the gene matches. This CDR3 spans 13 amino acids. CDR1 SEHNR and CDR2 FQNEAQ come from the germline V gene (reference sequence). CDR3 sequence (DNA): TGTGCCAGCACCTCGGACAGGGGCCACGAGCAGTACTTC. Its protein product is CASTSDRGHEQYF.

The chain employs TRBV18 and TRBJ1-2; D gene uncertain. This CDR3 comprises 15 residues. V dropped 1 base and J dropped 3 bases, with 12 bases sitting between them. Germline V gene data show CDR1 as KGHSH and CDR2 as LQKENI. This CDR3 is CASSPRRGMHYGYTF. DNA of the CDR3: TGTGCCAGCTCACCACGCCGAGGGATGCACTATGGCTACACCTTC.

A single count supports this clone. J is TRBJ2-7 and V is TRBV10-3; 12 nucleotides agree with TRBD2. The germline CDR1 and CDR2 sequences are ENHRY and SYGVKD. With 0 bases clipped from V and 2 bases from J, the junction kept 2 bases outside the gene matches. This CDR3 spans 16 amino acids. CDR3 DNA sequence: TGTGCCATCAGTGAGTCCCGACTAGCGGGAGCCTACGAGCAGTACTTC. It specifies CAISESRLAGAYEQYF.

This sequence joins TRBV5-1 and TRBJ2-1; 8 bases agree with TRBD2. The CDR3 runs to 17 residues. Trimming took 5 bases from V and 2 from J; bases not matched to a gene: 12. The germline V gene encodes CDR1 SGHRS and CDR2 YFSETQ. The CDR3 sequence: CASSFLPGRGAYNEQFF. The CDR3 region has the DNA TGCGCCAGCAGTTTCCTACCTGGGCGGGGGGCCTACAATGAGCAGTTCTTC. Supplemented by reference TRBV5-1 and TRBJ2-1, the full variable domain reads KAGVTQTPRYLIKTRGQQVTLSCSPISGHRSVSWYQQTPGQGLQFLFEYFSETQRNKGNFPGRFSGRQFSNSRSEMNVSTLELGDSALYLCASSFLPGRGAYNEQFFGPGTRLTVL.

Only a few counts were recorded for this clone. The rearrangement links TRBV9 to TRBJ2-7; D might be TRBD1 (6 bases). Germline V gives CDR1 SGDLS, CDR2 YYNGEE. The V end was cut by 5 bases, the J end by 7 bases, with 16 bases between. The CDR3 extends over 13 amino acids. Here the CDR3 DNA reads TGTGCCAGCAGTCGTAAAACACAGGGTGAGCAGTACTTC. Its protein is CASSRKTQGEQYF. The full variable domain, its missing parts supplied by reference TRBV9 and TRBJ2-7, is DSGVTQTPKHLITATGQRVTLRCSPRSGDLSVYWYQQSLDQGLQFLIQYYNGEERAKGNILERFSAQQFPDLHSELNLSSLELGDSALYFCASSRKTQGEQYFGPGTRLTVT.

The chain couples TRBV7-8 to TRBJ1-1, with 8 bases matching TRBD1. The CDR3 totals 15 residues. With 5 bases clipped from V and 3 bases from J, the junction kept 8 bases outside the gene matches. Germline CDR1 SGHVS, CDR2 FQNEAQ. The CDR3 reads CASSPRTGWDTEAFF. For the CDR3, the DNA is TGTGCCAGCAGCCCGCGGACAGGGTGGGACACTGAAGCTTTCTTT. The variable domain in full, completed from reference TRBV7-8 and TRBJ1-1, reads GAGVSQSPRYKVAKRGQDVALRCDPISGHVSLFWYQQALGQGPEFLTYFQNEAQLDKSGLPSDRFFAERPEGSVSTLKIQRTQQEDSAVYLCASSPRTGWDTEAFFGQGTRLTVV.

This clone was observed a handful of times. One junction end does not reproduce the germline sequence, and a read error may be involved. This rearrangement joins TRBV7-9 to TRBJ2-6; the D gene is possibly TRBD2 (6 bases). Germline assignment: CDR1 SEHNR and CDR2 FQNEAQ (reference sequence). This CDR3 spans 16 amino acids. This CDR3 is CSSSLRRGSGANVLTF. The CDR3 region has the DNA TGTTCCAGCAGCTTAAGGAGGGGCTCTGGGGCCAACGTCCTGACTTTC. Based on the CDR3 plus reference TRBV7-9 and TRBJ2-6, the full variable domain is DTGVSQNPRHKITKRGQNVTFRCDPISEHNRLYWYRQTLGQGPEFLTYFQNEAQLEKSRLLSDRFSAERPKGSFSTLEIQRTEQGDSAMYLCSSSLRRGSGANVLTFGAGSRLTVL.

Written as DNA, the CDR3 is TGTGCCAGCAGCAGGGGCCCGAGCTCTGGAAACACCATATATTTT. Translation: CASSRGPSSGNTIYF. The V and J genes are TRBV6-1 and TRBJ1-3; D possibly corresponds to TRBD1 (6 bases). Germline V gives CDR1 MNHNS, CDR2 SASEGT. The germline V and J ends were trimmed by 6 bases and 0 bases, with 12 bases remaining between them. The CDR3 spans 15 residues.

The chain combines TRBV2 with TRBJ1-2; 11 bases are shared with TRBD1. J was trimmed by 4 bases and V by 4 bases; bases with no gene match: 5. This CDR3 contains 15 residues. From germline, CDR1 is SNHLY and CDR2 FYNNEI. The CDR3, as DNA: TGTGCCAGCAGTGCGCGGACAGGGGGCTTCTATGGCTACACCTTC. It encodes CASSARTGGFYGYTF.

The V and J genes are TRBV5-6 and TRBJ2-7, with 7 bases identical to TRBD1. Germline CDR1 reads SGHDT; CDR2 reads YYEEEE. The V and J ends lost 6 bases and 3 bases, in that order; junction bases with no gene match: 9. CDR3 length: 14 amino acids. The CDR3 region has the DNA TGTGCCAGCACCTGGGGTACAGGGGACTACGAGCAGTACTTC. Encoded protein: CASTWGTGDYEQYF.

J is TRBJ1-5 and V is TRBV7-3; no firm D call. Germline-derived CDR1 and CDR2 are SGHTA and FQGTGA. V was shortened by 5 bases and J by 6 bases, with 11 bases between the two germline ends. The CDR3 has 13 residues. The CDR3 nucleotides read TGTGCCAGCAGCCCCTACCCCGCTCAGCCCCAGCATTTT. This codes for CASSPYPAQPQHF.

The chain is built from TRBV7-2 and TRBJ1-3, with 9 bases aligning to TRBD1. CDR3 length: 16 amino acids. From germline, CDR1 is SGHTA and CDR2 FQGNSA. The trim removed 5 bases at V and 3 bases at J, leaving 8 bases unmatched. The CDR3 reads CASSPSGTGSGNTIYF. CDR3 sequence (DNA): TGTGCCAGCAGCCCCTCGGGGACAGGGAGTGGAAACACCATATATTTT.

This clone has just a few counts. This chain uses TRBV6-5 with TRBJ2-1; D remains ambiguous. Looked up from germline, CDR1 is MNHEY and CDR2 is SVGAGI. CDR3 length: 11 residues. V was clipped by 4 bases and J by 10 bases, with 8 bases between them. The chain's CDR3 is CASSSPEEQFF. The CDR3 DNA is TGTGCCAGCAGTTCGCCCGAGGAGCAGTTCTTC.

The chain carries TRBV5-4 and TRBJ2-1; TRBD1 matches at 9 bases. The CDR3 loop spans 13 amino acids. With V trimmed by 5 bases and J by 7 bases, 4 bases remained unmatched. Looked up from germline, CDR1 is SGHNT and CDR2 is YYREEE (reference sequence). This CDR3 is CASRPGQGNEQFF. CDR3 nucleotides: TGTGCCAGCAGGCCGGGACAGGGTAATGAGCAGTTCTTC.

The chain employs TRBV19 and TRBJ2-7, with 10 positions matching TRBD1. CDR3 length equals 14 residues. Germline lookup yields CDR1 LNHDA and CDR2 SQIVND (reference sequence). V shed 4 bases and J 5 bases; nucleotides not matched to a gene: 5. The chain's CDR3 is CASSNRDRGHEQYF. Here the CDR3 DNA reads TGTGCCAGTAGTAACCGGGACAGGGGACACGAGCAGTACTTC.

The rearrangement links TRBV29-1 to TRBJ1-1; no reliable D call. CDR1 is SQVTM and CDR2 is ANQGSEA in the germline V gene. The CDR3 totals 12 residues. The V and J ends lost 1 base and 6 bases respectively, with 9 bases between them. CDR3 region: CSVEGGLAEAFF. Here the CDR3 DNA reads TGCAGCGTTGAAGGAGGATTGGCTGAAGCTTTCTTT.

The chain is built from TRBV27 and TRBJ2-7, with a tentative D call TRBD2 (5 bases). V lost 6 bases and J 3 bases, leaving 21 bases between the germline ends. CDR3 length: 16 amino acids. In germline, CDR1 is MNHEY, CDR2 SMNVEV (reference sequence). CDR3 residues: CASRPRPLAPDYEQYF. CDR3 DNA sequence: TGTGCCAGCAGACCCCGCCCCCTAGCTCCAGACTACGAGCAGTACTTC.

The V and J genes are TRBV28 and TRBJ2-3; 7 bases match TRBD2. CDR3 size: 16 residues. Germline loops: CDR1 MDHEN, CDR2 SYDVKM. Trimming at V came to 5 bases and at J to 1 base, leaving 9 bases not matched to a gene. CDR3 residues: CASSLMGGLGTDTQYF. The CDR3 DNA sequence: TGTGCCAGCAGTCTAATGGGAGGGTTAGGCACAGATACGCAGTATTTT. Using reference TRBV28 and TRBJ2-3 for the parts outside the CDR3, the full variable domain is DVKVTQSSRYLVKRTGEKVFLECVQDMDHENMFWYRQDPGLGLRLIYFSYDVKMKEKGDIPEGYSVSREKKERFSLILESASTNQTSMYLCASSLMGGLGTDTQYFGPGTRLTVL.

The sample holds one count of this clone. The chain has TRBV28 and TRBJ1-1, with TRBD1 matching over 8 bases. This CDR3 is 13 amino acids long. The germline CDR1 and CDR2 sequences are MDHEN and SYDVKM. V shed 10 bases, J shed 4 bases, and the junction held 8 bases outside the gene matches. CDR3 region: CATNRGLGTEAFF. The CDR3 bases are TGTGCCACCAACAGGGGGTTAGGCACTGAAGCTTTCTTT.

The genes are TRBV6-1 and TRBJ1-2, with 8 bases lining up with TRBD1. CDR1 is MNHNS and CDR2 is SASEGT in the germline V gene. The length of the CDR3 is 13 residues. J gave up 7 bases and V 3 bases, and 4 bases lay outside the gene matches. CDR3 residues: CASSEQGASGYTF. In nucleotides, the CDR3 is TGTGCCAGCAGTGAGCAGGGGGCAAGTGGCTACACCTTC.

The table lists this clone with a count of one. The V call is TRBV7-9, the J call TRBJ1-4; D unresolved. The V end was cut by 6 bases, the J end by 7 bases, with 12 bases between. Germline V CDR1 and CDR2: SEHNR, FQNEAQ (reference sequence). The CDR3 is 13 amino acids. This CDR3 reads CASSSTQIEKLFF. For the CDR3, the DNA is TGTGCCAGCAGTTCAACCCAGATTGAAAAACTGTTTTTT.

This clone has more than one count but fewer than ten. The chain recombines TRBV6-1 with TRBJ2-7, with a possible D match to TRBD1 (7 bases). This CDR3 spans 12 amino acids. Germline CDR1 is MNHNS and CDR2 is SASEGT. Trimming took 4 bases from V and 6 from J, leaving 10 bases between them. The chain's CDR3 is CASSGGTVEQYF. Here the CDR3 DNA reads TGTGCCAGCAGTGGCGGGACAGTCGAGCAGTACTTC.

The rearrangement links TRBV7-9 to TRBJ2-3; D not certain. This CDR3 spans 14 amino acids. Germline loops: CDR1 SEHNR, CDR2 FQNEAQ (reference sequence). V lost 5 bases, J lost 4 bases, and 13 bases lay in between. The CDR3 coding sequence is TGTGCCAGCAGCAAAGCGATTCGGTCAGATACGCAGTATTTT. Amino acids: CASSKAIRSDTQYF.

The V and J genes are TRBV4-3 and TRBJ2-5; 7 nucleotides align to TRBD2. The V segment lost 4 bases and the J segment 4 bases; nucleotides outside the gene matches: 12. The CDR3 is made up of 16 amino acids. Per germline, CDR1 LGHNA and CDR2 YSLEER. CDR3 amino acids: CASSLSGEVKGETQYF. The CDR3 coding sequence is TGCGCCAGCAGCCTAAGCGGGGAGGTTAAAGGAGAGACCCAGTACTTC.

The CDR3 loop is CASSAGLVETQYF. CDR3 coding DNA: TGTGCCAGCAGTGCAGGACTAGTTGAGACCCAGTACTTC. The chain joins TRBV6-1 to TRBJ2-5, with TRBD2 matching over 7 bases. CDR1 MNHNS and CDR2 SASEGT come from the germline V gene. The CDR3 is 13 residues long. V was pared by 4 bases and J by 5 bases, with 4 bases of the junction left unmatched.

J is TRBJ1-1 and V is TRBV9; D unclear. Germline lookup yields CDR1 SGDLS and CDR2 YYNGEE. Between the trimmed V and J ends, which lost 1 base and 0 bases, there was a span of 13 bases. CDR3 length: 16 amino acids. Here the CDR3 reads CASSVSPVIMNTEAFF. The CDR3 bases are TGTGCCAGCAGCGTATCCCCGGTTATCATGAACACTGAAGCTTTCTTT.

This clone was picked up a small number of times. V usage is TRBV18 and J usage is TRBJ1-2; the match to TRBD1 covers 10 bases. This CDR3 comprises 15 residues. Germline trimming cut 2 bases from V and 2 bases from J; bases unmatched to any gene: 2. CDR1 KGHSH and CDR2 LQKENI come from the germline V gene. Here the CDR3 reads CASSPGTGANYGYTF. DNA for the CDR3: TGTGCCAGCTCACCAGGGACAGGGGCGAACTATGGCTACACCTTC.

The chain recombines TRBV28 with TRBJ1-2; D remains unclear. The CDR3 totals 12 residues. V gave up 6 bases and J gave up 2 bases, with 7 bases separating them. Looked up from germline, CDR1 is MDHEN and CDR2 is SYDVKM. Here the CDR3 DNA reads TGTGCCAGCAGCCTGGCCAACTATGGCTACACCTTC. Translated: CASSLANYGYTF.